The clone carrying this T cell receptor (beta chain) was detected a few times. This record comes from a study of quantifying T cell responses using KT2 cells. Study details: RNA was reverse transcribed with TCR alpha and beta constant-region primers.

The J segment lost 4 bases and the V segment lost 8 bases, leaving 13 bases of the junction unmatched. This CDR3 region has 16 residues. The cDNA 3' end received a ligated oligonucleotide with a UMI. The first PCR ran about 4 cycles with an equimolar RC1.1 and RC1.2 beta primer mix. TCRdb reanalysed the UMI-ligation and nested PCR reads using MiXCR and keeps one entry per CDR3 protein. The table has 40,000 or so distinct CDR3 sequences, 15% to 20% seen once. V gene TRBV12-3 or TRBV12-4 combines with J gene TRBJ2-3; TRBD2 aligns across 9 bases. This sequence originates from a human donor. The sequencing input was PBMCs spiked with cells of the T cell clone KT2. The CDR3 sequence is CASRDSGSFIPDTQYF. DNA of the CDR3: TGTGCCAGCCGGGATAGCGGGAGCTTCATCCCAGATACGCAGTATTTT.